Sequencing of this TCR beta chain was carried out in a study of cytomegalovirus exposure and HLA in healthy donors. This CDR3 comprises 16 residues. V lost 2 bases, J lost 8 bases, and 19 bases lay in between. Germline CDR1 and CDR2: SNHLY and FYNNEI. This PCR relied on a set of 60 Vbeta primers and 13 Jbeta primers. The repertoire was sequenced with immunoSEQ multiplex PCR; TCRdb's copy has only in-frame clones and lacks some. The sample has 95,000 to 110,000 clones; 60% to 80% are singletons. Notes on the study in general: A later analysis linked a missense DCLRE1C variant to TCR beta V- and J-gene trimming. The authors listed some 150 TCR beta chains as cytomegalovirus-associated. Prior analysis indicated that the majority of TCR beta V segments exhibited productivity approximately 87% or approximately 30% of the time.

As regards this clone: What it recognizes is unknown.

V is TRBV2 and J is TRBJ2-1; a weak D match, TRBD2 (6 bases). Sequenced: PBMCs. The TCR originated in a man in his fifties or sixties in good health and CMV-seropositive. The CDR3 spells CASSERREAPPYEQFF. Written as DNA, the CDR3 is TGTGCCAGCAGTGAACGCAGGGAGGCCCCGCCGTATGAGCAGTTCTTC.